The 9 T cell receptor beta chains in this list originate from one sample, sequenced in a study of blood T cells in healthy people across ages. The use of a sample-barcoded 5' primer and a J-beta primer mix characterized a second PCR of about 7 to 12 cycles. TCRdb processed the 5' RACE reads anew with MiXCR; each CDR3 protein has one entry. The table has fewer than 900,000 distinct CDR3 sequences, roughly 45% seen once. Sequencing was carried out using blood. The receptors shown here come from a woman aged 55-69 years in good health.

This chain uses TRBV20-1 with TRBJ2-5, with TRBD2 as a possible D gene (6 bases). Germline CDR1 and CDR2: DFQATT and SNEGSKA (reference sequence). CDR3 size: 13 residues. V lost 6 bases, J lost 0 bases, and 11 bases lay in between. CDR3 sequence (DNA): TGCAGTGCCGAAAGGGACTACCAAGAGACCCAGTACTTC. Encoded protein: CSAERDYQETQYF.

The V call is TRBV9, the J call TRBJ2-1; 13 nucleotides match TRBD2. The CDR3 spans 16 residues. Germline CDR1 is SGDLS and CDR2 is YYNGEE. V shed 3 bases, J shed 12 bases, and the junction held 12 bases outside the gene matches. The CDR3 loop is CASSANSGLAGSGQFF. In nucleotides, the CDR3 is TGTGCCAGCAGCGCTAACTCGGGACTAGCGGGATCAGGGCAGTTCTTC.

This clonotype was counted at least ten times. The chain joins TRBV12-3 or TRBV12-4 to TRBJ1-1; 7 bases match TRBD1. V lost 5 bases to trimming and J lost 0 bases; unmatched junction nucleotides: 18. The CDR3 loop spans 19 amino acids. CDR3 amino acids: CASSLRQGLGFGMNTEAFF. In nucleotides, the CDR3 is TGTGCCAGCAGTCTAAGACAGGGTCTCGGCTTCGGCATGAACACTGAAGCTTTCTTT.

J is TRBJ2-3 and V is TRBV6-1; D gene ambiguous. The CDR3 length is 11 residues. Germline CDR1 MNHNS, CDR2 SASEGT. With 6 bases removed from V and 5 bases from J, the gap between germline ends came to 6 bases. CDR3 in amino acids: CASRQIDTQYF. CDR3 sequence (DNA): TGTGCCAGCAGGCAGATAGATACGCAGTATTTT.

This chain connects TRBV5-4 to TRBJ1-1, with 8 positions matching TRBD1. V lost 0 bases to trimming and J lost 4 bases; unmatched junction nucleotides: 5. Germline CDR1 is SGHNT and CDR2 is YYREEE (reference sequence). The length of the CDR3 is 15 residues. CDR3 DNA sequence: TGTGCCAGCAGCTTGGGGTCAGGGGGCTTCACTGAAGCTTTCTTT. Protein product: CASSLGSGGFTEAFF.

This clonotype was detected only a few times. This chain connects TRBV6-5 to TRBJ2-7, with 8 bases identical to TRBD1. The CDR3 consists of 15 residues. Germline lookup yields CDR1 MNHEY and CDR2 SVGAGI. The ends lost 5 bases at V and 7 bases at J; junction bases unmatched: 13. CDR3: CASSAGTGALVEQYF. CDR3 nucleotide sequence: TGTGCCAGCAGTGCCGGGACAGGCGCCCTAGTAGAGCAGTACTTC.

The chain joins TRBV21-1 to TRBJ2-3; the tabulated D call, TRBD2, remains unverified against the DNA. TRBV21-1 is reported as a pseudogene. The CDR3 has 18 residues. CDR3 protein: CASSKASGGVWRTDTQYF. DNA of the CDR3: TGTGCCAGCAGCAAAGCTAGCGGGGGGGTCTGGCGCACAGATACGCAGTATTTT.

This chain connects TRBV29-1 to TRBJ1-2; the D is unclear. The CDR3 runs to 11 residues. The V and J ends lost 8 bases and 6 bases respectively, with 13 bases between them. Germline V gives CDR1 SQVTM, CDR2 ANQGSEA. DNA of the CDR3: TGCAGCACCGAGCAAGGGAATGGCTACACCTTC. This gives the protein CSTEQGNGYTF.

The V call is TRBV20-1, the J call TRBJ1-2; 7 bases are shared with TRBD1. The CDR3 contains 13 residues. V gave up 6 bases and J gave up 2 bases; unmatched junction bases: 6. Germline CDR1 is DFQATT and CDR2 is SNEGSKA (reference sequence). DNA of the CDR3: TGCAGTGCCAAAGGACAGGCCAACTATGGCTACACCTTC. Translated: CSAKGQANYGYTF.